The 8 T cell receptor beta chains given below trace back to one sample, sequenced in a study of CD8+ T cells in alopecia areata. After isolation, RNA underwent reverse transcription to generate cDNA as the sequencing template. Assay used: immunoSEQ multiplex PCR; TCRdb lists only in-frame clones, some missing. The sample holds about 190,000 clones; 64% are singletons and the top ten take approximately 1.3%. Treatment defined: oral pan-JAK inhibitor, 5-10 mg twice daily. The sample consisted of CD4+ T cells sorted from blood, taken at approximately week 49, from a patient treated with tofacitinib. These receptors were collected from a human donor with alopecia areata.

CDR3: CASSQALNYGYTF. The CDR3 DNA reads TGCGCCAGCAGCCAGGCCCTTAACTATGGCTACACCTTC. The genes are TRBV4-1 and TRBJ1-2; D gene unclear. Trimming left V 3 bases short and J 1 base short, with 6 bases between. The CDR3 length is 13 residues. CDR1 and CDR2 from the germline V gene are MGHRA and YSYEKL.

The CDR3 coding sequence is TGTGCCATCAGCAACGGGAATTCACCCCTCCACTTT. Amino acids: CAISNGNSPLHF. The chain joins TRBV10-3 to TRBJ1-6, with D unresolved. Trimming removed 6 bases from V and 7 bases from J, with 7 bases in between. The germline gives CDR1 ENHRY, CDR2 SYGVKD. This CDR3 contains 12 residues.

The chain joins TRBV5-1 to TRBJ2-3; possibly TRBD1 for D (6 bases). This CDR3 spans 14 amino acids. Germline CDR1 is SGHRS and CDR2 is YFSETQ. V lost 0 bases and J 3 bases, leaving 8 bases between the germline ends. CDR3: CASSLGQETDTQYF. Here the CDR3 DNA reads TGCGCCAGCAGCTTGGGACAGGAGACAGATACGCAGTATTTT.

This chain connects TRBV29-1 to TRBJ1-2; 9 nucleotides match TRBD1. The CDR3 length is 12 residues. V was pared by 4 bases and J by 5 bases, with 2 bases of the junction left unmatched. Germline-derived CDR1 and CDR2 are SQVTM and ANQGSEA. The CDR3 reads CSVGTGEYGYTF. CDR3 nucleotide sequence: TGCAGCGTTGGGACAGGGGAGTATGGCTACACCTTC.

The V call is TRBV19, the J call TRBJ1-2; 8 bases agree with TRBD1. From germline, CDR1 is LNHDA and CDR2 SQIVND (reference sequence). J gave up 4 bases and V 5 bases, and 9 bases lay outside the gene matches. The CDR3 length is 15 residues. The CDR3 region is CASSPGQGYGYGYTF. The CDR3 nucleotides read TGTGCCAGTAGTCCCGGACAGGGATACGGCTATGGCTACACCTTC.

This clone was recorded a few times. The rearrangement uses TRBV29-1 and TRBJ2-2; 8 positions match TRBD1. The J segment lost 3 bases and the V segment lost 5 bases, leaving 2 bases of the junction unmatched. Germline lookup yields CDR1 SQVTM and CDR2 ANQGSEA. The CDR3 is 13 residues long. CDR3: CSVTGGYTGELFF. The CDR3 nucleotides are TGCAGCGTTACAGGGGGGTACACCGGGGAGCTGTTTTTT.

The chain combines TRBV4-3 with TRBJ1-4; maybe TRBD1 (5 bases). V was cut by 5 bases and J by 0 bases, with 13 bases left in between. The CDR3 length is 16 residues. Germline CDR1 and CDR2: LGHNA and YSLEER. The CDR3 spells CASSDRPVATNEKLFF. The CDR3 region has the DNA TGCGCCAGCAGCGACAGACCCGTTGCAACTAATGAAAAACTGTTTTTT.

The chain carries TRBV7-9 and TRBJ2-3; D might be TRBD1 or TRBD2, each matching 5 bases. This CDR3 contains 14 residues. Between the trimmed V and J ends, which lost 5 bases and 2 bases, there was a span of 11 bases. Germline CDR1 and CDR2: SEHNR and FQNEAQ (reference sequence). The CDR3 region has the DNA TGTGCCAGCAGCGGGACCCACTCCACAGATACGCAGTATTTT. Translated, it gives CASSGTHSTDTQYF.